This TCR beta chain was documented in a study of identical twins. With V trimmed by 3 bases and J by 9 bases, 12 bases remained unmatched. CDR3 length: 17 residues. This clonotype was counted many times. TCRdb itself ran the 5' RACE reads through MiXCR, one entry per CDR3 protein. Counted here are about 220,000 distinct CDR3 sequences, 6% to 9% occurring once; the ten biggest clones make up about 1.8%. The data were also submitted as part of a second study, on yellow fever vaccine responses in identical twins.

V gene TRBV12-3 or TRBV12-4 combines with J gene TRBJ1-4, with TRBD1 matching 11 bases. The material sequenced was memory (CD45RO+) T cells sorted from blood. This TCR was recovered from a woman between 18 and 30 years old in good health. CDR3 DNA sequence: TGTGCCAGCAGTTTGCGTAGGACAGGGGGCGAACTTCAAAAACTGTTTTTT. This encodes CASSLRRTGGELQKLFF.